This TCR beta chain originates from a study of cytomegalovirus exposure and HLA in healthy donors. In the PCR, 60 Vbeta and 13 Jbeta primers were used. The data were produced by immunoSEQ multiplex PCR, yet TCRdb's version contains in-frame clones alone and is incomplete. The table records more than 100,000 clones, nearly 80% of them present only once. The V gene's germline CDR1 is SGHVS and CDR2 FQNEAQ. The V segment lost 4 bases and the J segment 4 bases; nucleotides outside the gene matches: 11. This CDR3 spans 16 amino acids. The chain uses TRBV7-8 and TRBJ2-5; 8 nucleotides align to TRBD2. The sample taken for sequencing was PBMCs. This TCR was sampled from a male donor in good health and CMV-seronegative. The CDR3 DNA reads TGTGCCAGCAGCTCACCCTGGACGGGAGGGAGAGAGACCCAGTACTTC. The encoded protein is CASSSPWTGGRETQYF.